Listed here is a single T cell receptor beta chain. Its specificity is unknown. Germline V lookup: CDR1 SGHDT, CDR2 YYEEEE. The CDR3 covers 15 residues. The ends lost 5 bases at V and 6 bases at J; junction bases unmatched: 11. This specimen belongs to a study of cytomegalovirus exposure and HLA in healthy donors. Study details: Counted in an early data release were tens of millions of unique TCRs from HLA-typed donors. Findings and limits, study-wide: Reportedly, fewer N-insertions than the roughly 600-donor mean appeared in an Asian-associated ancestry cluster in a later analysis.

It was with 60 Vbeta and 13 Jbeta primers that the PCR ran. TCRdb's copy holds only in-frame clones and misses some; the assay was immunoSEQ multiplex PCR. This sample has 130,000 or so clones; roughly 74% occur once, and the top ten carry approximately 3.2%. The rearrangement links TRBV5-6 to TRBJ2-7, with 10 bases that match TRBD2. The source is a man aged 35 to 55 in good health and CMV-seronegative. The material sequenced was PBMCs. CDR3 in DNA: TGTGCCAGCAGGCAGGGGACTAGCGATTTCCTCGAGCAGTACTTC. Translating it yields CASRQGTSDFLEQYF. The full variable domain, its missing parts supplied by reference TRBV5-6 and TRBJ2-7, is DAGVTQSPTHLIKTRGQQVTLRCSPKSGHDTVSWYQQALGQGPQFIFQYYEEEERQRGNFPDRFSGHQFPNYSSELNVNALLLGDSALYLCASRQGTSDFLEQYFGPGTRLTVT.